A single T cell receptor beta chain is shown here with its context. Its specificity is not known. This specimen comes from a study of T cell responses to AZD1222 COVID-19 vaccine. TCRdb's copy holds only in-frame clones and misses some; the assay was immunoSEQ multiplex PCR. The table includes about 55,000 clones, more than 70% detected once. Study-level findings and limits: Unmutated variant regions are reportedly targeted by nearly half of spike-specific TCRs. Samples come after the peak T cell response, not at day 14. White British people made up most donors, females outnumbered males, and clonal diversity was possibly underestimated.

The CDR3 extends over 17 amino acids. Trimming took 4 bases from V and 0 from J, leaving 13 bases between them. The germline V gene has CDR1 MDHEN and CDR2 SYDVKM. The specimen was peripheral blood, collected on day 0 of AZD1222 vaccination. The receptor's source is an adult in good health. This chain links TRBV28 with TRBJ1-6; D gene uncertain. The CDR3 DNA is TGTGCCAGCAGTTATCAACCGCAGAGCTCCTATAATTCACCCCTCCACTTT. This codes for CASSYQPQSSYNSPLHF. The complete variable domain, with remaining parts taken from reference TRBV28 and TRBJ1-6, reads DVKVTQSSRYLVKRTGEKVFLECVQDMDHENMFWYRQDPGLGLRLIYFSYDVKMKEKGDIPEGYSVSREKKERFSLILESASTNQTSMYLCASSYQPQSSYNSPLHFGNGTRLTVT.